The next 30 T cell receptor beta chains were all read from a single sample in a study of CD8 T cells in ankylosing spondylitis (dated by TCRdb to 2017 to 2019). Libraries came from 5' RACE. Sequencing was performed on an Illumina HiSeq 2500. The raw public reads went through TCRdb reprocessing: fastp at Q25, MiXCR clone calling, in-frame beta chains kept. Here each entry gathers all rows of one CDR3 protein and keeps the most common genes and DNA. The sample records about 300,000 distinct CDR3 sequences, about a fifth of which are singletons. The biggest ten clones account for about 3.5% of the sample. The specimen sequenced was blood, either unsorted or a sorted T cell fraction (not recorded which). The receptors were sampled from a female donor with ankylosing spondylitis or in good health (not recorded which).

This clonotype was counted once. The chain couples TRBV28 to TRBJ1-3; D is uncertain. Germline V gene data show CDR1 as MDHEN and CDR2 as SYDVKM. CDR3 length: 15 amino acids. V lost 2 bases, J lost 0 bases, and 8 bases lay in between. CDR3 nucleotide sequence: TGTGCCAGCAGTTTAGGGCCGCGCTCTGGAAACACCATATATTTT. This sequence encodes CASSLGPRSGNTIYF. Filled out from reference TRBV28 and TRBJ1-3, the complete variable domain reads DVKVTQSSRYLVKRTGEKVFLECVQDMDHENMFWYRQDPGLGLRLIYFSYDVKMKEKGDIPEGYSVSREKKERFSLILESASTNQTSMYLCASSLGPRSGNTIYFGEGSWLTVV.

V is TRBV5-6 and J is TRBJ2-5; 11 bases match TRBD2. The germline V gene has CDR1 SGHDT and CDR2 YYEEEE. This CDR3 contains 15 residues. V lost 6 bases, J lost 5 bases, and 9 bases stayed unmatched. The CDR3 loop reads CASTIAGGLMETQYF. In nucleotides, the CDR3 is TGTGCCAGCACAATAGCGGGAGGGTTGATGGAGACCCAGTACTTC.

CDR3 sequence: CASSSLAGGIADTQYF. CDR3 nucleotide sequence: TGTGCCAGCAGCTCCTTAGCGGGAGGGATCGCAGATACGCAGTATTTT. This chain uses TRBV11-2 with TRBJ2-3; 11 nucleotides line up with TRBD2. The CDR3 consists of 16 residues. CDR1 is SGHAT, CDR2 FQNNGV, per germline. J lost 4 bases, V lost 4 bases, and 7 bases had no gene match.

This clonotype was counted ten times or more. This chain joins TRBV7-3 and TRBJ1-1; no clear D gene. V dropped 2 bases and J dropped 4 bases, with 11 bases sitting between them. Germline V gene lookup returns CDR1 SGHTA and CDR2 FQGTGA. The CDR3 totals 14 residues. The CDR3 DNA sequence: TGTGCCAGCAGCTTATCTGGGAGAGGCACTGAAGCTTTCTTT. Amino acid sequence: CASSLSGRGTEAFF.

This clonotype was recorded many times. V gene TRBV12-3 or TRBV12-4 combines with J gene TRBJ2-4; D is unclear. Between the trimmed V and J ends, which lost 2 bases and 6 bases, there was a span of 5 bases. This CDR3 region has 12 residues. The CDR3 DNA sequence: TGTGCCAGCAGTTTATCGGGAAACATTCAGTACTTC. Translating it yields CASSLSGNIQYF.

This clonotype was counted a few times. The rearrangement joins TRBV6-5 to TRBJ2-3; TRBD2 matches 7 bases. Looked up from germline, CDR1 is MNHEY and CDR2 is SVGAGI. With V trimmed by 2 bases and J by 2 bases, 7 bases remained unmatched. The CDR3 loop spans 16 amino acids. CDR3 loop: CASSYAAGTNTDTQYF. The CDR3 bases are TGTGCCAGCAGTTACGCCGCCGGGACTAACACAGATACGCAGTATTTT.

This clonotype was picked up a small number of times. This chain uses TRBV7-2 with TRBJ1-3; D ambiguous. The V gene's germline CDR1 is SGHTA and CDR2 FQGNSA. CDR3 length: 16 amino acids. Trimming removed 0 bases from V and 4 bases from J, with 13 bases in between. The CDR3 sequence is CASSLAPPQSGNTIYF. The CDR3 coding sequence is TGTGCCAGCAGCTTAGCGCCCCCACAATCCGGAAACACCATATATTTT.

This clonotype showed up just a few times. The chain uses TRBV6-2 or TRBV6-3 and TRBJ2-1; 7 bases are shared with TRBD1. Per germline, CDR1 MNHEY and CDR2 SVGEGT. The CDR3 sequence is 15 residues long. Losses at the gene ends were 6 bases for V and 4 bases for J; bases not matched to a gene: 9. The CDR3 here is CASRRTGPSYNEQFF. CDR3 bases: TGTGCCAGCAGGCGGACAGGTCCCTCTTACAATGAGCAGTTCTTC.

This clonotype showed up just a few times. The CDR3 coding sequence is TGTGCCAGCAGGGCGACTAGCGGGCCCACTAACACCGGGGAGCTGTTTTTT. Translation gives CASRATSGPTNTGELFF. The chain carries TRBV12-3 or TRBV12-4 and TRBJ2-2, with 10 bases aligning to TRBD2. The trim removed 6 bases at V and 2 bases at J, leaving 9 bases unmatched. The CDR3 has 17 residues.

This clonotype was seen a few times. J is TRBJ2-1 and V is TRBV24-1; D gene uncertain. The CDR3 has 13 amino acids. V was cut by 5 bases and J by 7 bases, with 11 bases left in between. Germline CDR1 and CDR2: KGHDR and SFDVKD. The CDR3 spells CATSVTYMNEQFF. In DNA form, the CDR3 reads TGTGCCACCAGTGTTACCTACATGAATGAGCAGTTCTTC.

In regard to this clonotype: The junction and the germline gene differ at one end; a read error may be behind it. The chain has TRBV2 and TRBJ1-1; 8 bases map to TRBD1. The CDR3 has 15 residues. Germline CDR1 and CDR2: SNHLY and FYNNEI. CDR3 DNA sequence: TGCGCCAGCATCCCCAGGGGGCTGGGGAACACTGAAGCTTTCTTT. Its translation is CASIPRGLGNTEAFF.

This clonotype was seen a handful of times. The J gene is TRBJ2-7, the V gene TRBV20-1, with TRBD2 as a possible D gene (5 bases). The CDR3 loop spans 13 amino acids. The ends were cut back, 3 bases at V and 5 bases at J, with 14 bases in the middle. Germline values: CDR1 DFQATT, CDR2 SNEGSKA (reference sequence). CDR3 DNA sequence: TGCAGTGCTAGCGGCCGAAAGAGGGACGAGCAGTACTTC. Amino acid sequence: CSASGRKRDEQYF.

The sample holds many counts of this clonotype. The V and J genes are TRBV12-3 or TRBV12-4 and TRBJ2-3; 8 bases fit TRBD2. The CDR3 contains 14 residues. The V and J ends lost 7 bases and 6 bases, in that order; junction bases with no gene match: 9. The CDR3 loop is CASTLREDPDTQYF. In DNA, the CDR3 is TGTGCCAGCACCCTGCGGGAGGACCCTGATACGCAGTATTTT.

This chain links TRBV5-1 with TRBJ2-7; the match to TRBD2 covers 9 bases. CDR3 length equals 15 residues. Germline V CDR1 and CDR2: SGHRS, YFSETQ. With V trimmed by 3 bases and J by 6 bases, 10 bases remained unmatched. The CDR3 region has the DNA TGCGCCAGCAGCTCGACTAGCGGTCATCCCTCCGAGCAGTACTTC. Its protein product is CASSSTSGHPSEQYF. Supplemented by reference TRBV5-1 and TRBJ2-7, the full variable domain reads KAGVTQTPRYLIKTRGQQVTLSCSPISGHRSVSWYQQTPGQGLQFLFEYFSETQRNKGNFPGRFSGRQFSNSRSEMNVSTLELGDSALYLCASSSTSGHPSEQYFGPGTRLTVT.

This clonotype was seen only a few times. The V and J genes are TRBV21-1 and TRBJ1-1. TRBV21-1 is shown as a pseudogene. The CDR3 covers 13 residues. The CDR3: CASSRERDTEAFF. For the CDR3, the DNA is TGTGCCAGCAGCAGGGAGCGTGACACTGAAGCTTTCTTT.

This clonotype was seen only once. The chain employs TRBV9 and TRBJ2-1; tentatively, D is TRBD1 (5 bases). Germline CDR1 and CDR2: SGDLS and YYNGEE. The germline V and J ends were trimmed by 3 bases and 6 bases, with 16 bases remaining between them. This CDR3 is built from 15 residues. CDR3 sequence reads: CASSGTGPGINEQFF. CDR3 DNA: TGTGCCAGCAGCGGAACGGGTCCAGGGATCAATGAGCAGTTCTTC. The variable domain in full, completed from reference TRBV9 and TRBJ2-1, reads DSGVTQTPKHLITATGQRVTLRCSPRSGDLSVYWYQQSLDQGLQFLIQYYNGEERAKGNILERFSAQQFPDLHSELNLSSLELGDSALYFCASSGTGPGINEQFFGPGTRLTVL.

The genes are TRBV6-5 and TRBJ1-1; 9 bases map to TRBD1. V lost 4 bases, J lost 2 bases, and 11 bases stayed unmatched. Germline loops: CDR1 MNHEY, CDR2 SVGAGI. The CDR3 has 17 residues. CDR3 sequence reads: CASSSYRGRSQNTEAFF. The DNA of the CDR3 is TGTGCCAGCAGTTCATACAGGGGGCGCTCCCAAAACACTGAAGCTTTCTTT.

This clonotype was observed a few times. V is TRBV7-9 and J is TRBJ2-7; TRBD2 agrees at 9 bases. Per the germline V gene, CDR1 is SEHNR and CDR2 is FQNEAQ (reference sequence). Trimming removed 1 base from V and 3 bases from J; junction bases left unmatched: 7. This CDR3 comprises 16 residues. The CDR3 loop is CASSLVIGLASYEQYF. CDR3 nucleotides: TGTGCCAGCAGCTTAGTGATCGGACTAGCGAGCTACGAGCAGTACTTC.

The V call is TRBV20-1, the J call TRBJ2-1; TRBD2 agrees at 14 bases. This CDR3 contains 16 residues. In germline, CDR1 is DFQATT, CDR2 SNEGSKA (reference sequence). The V gene end was trimmed by 5 bases and the J gene end by 2 bases; junction bases not matched to a gene: 5. DNA of the CDR3: TGCAGTGCTCCCAGACTAGCGGGAGGGACCTACAATGAGCAGTTCTTC. Protein product: CSAPRLAGGTYNEQFF.

The CDR3 reads CSARDPVPYGYTF. The CDR3 DNA follows: TGCAGTGCTAGAGACCCCGTCCCCTATGGCTACACCTTC. V usage is TRBV20-1 and J usage is TRBJ1-2; D remains unclear. The CDR3 runs 13 residues. Germline CDR1 DFQATT, CDR2 SNEGSKA (reference sequence). V was trimmed by 0 bases and J by 4 bases, leaving 9 bases between them.

The chain uses TRBV28 and TRBJ1-3; D ambiguous. The germline CDR1 and CDR2 sequences are MDHEN and SYDVKM. The CDR3 has 13 residues. The V end lost 7 bases, the J end lost 4 bases, and 11 bases lay between the germline ends. In DNA, the CDR3 is TGTGCCAGCATCTCAAGACGGGGAAACACCATATATTTT. This sequence encodes CASISRRGNTIYF. The complete variable domain, with remaining parts taken from reference TRBV28 and TRBJ1-3, reads DVKVTQSSRYLVKRTGEKVFLECVQDMDHENMFWYRQDPGLGLRLIYFSYDVKMKEKGDIPEGYSVSREKKERFSLILESASTNQTSMYLCASISRRGNTIYFGEGSWLTVV.

This clonotype has a handful of counts. The rearrangement uses TRBV7-2 and TRBJ2-3, with D possibly being TRBD2 (5 bases). This CDR3 has 15 amino acids. Trimming shortened V by 5 bases and J by 4 bases, and 16 bases separated the two germline ends. Germline loops: CDR1 SGHTA, CDR2 FQGNSA. The CDR3 nucleotides read TGTGCCAGCAGCAGCGGCCTAGATTGGCCAGATACGCAGTATTTT. Protein product: CASSSGLDWPDTQYF.

This clonotype has only a few counts. The chain joins TRBV20-1 to TRBJ1-2; D remains ambiguous. The V gene's germline CDR1 is DFQATT and CDR2 SNEGSKA (reference sequence). The CDR3 has 12 residues. The chain's CDR3 is CSAALAYNGYTF. The CDR3 DNA reads TGCAGCGCTGCATTGGCATATAATGGCTACACCTTC.

At least ten counts were recorded for this clonotype. This rearrangement joins TRBV20-1 to TRBJ2-3; D may be TRBD2 (5 bases). Per the germline V gene, CDR1 is DFQATT and CDR2 is SNEGSKA (reference sequence). The CDR3 has 13 residues. Trimming cost V 6 bases and J 2 bases, with 12 bases left between them. The CDR3 loop reads CSAHSAPTDTQYF. Here the CDR3 DNA reads TGCAGTGCCCATAGCGCGCCCACAGATACGCAGTATTTT.

The V and J genes are TRBV20-1 and TRBJ2-1; D is possibly TRBD1 or TRBD2 (5 bases each). CDR1 is DFQATT, CDR2 SNEGSKA, per germline (reference sequence). Trimming shortened V by 5 bases and J by 9 bases, and 20 bases separated the two germline ends. The CDR3 is 14 residues long. This chain's CDR3 is CSAGLQGRTPEQFF. CDR3 bases: TGCAGTGCTGGTCTGCAGGGACGCACACCTGAGCAGTTCTTC.

The J gene is TRBJ2-1, the V gene TRBV28; 8 bases are shared with TRBD1. The CDR3 length is 16 residues. Germline-derived CDR1 and CDR2 are MDHEN and SYDVKM. V trimming: 7 bases; J trimming: 6 bases; junction bases outside the gene matches: 14. As DNA, the CDR3 is TGTGCCAGCACCCAACTGGGACAGGCTTCTCTCAATGAGCAGTTCTTC. Translated: CASTQLGQASLNEQFF. Combining the CDR3 with reference TRBV28 and TRBJ2-1 gives the whole variable domain DVKVTQSSRYLVKRTGEKVFLECVQDMDHENMFWYRQDPGLGLRLIYFSYDVKMKEKGDIPEGYSVSREKKERFSLILESASTNQTSMYLCASTQLGQASLNEQFFGPGTRLTVL.

This chain links TRBV6-1 with TRBJ2-1; D unresolved. The V gene lost 1 base and the J gene lost 6 bases, with 10 bases spanning the gap. Germline-derived CDR1 and CDR2 are MNHNS and SASEGT. The CDR3 is 14 amino acids. The CDR3 DNA reads TGTGCCAGCAGTGAAGGTCCAGTCGCCAATGAGCAGTTCTTC. Translation gives CASSEGPVANEQFF.

This clonotype was observed a handful of times. In DNA form, the CDR3 reads TGTGCCAGCAGCCCGGGAGCTACAGATACGCAGTATTTT. Protein sequence: CASSPGATDTQYF. The V and J genes are TRBV5-5 and TRBJ2-3; TRBD2 might be the D (6 bases). The CDR3 runs 13 residues. Germline loops: CDR1 SGHKS, CDR2 YYEKEE (reference sequence). V lost 4 bases and J 3 bases, leaving 9 bases between the germline ends. Supplemented by reference TRBV5-5 and TRBJ2-3, the full variable domain reads DAGVTQSPTHLIKTRGQQVTLRCSPISGHKSVSWYQQVLGQGPQFIFQYYEKEERGRGNFPDRFSARQFPNYSSELNVNALLLGDSALYLCASSPGATDTQYFGPGTRLTVL.

The rearrangement joins TRBV24-1 to TRBJ2-2; 11 positions agree with TRBD2. V shed 5 bases and J 7 bases; nucleotides not matched to a gene: 5. The CDR3 length is 15 residues. CDR1 is KGHDR and CDR2 is SFDVKD in the germline V gene. DNA of the CDR3: TGTGCCACCAGTGGACTAGCGGGACGAATCGGGGAGCTGTTTTTT. Its protein product is CATSGLAGRIGELFF.

The sample holds a few counts of this clonotype. The V gene is TRBV20-1, the J gene TRBJ2-1; D is perhaps TRBD2 (6 bases). CDR1 DFQATT and CDR2 SNEGSKA come from the germline V gene (reference sequence). The CDR3 totals 12 residues. Deletions cut 1 base from V and 7 bases from J, with 8 bases between. The CDR3 spells CSARAGANEQFF. Here the CDR3 DNA reads TGCAGTGCTAGAGCGGGAGCTAATGAGCAGTTCTTC.